The rows below give T cell receptor beta chains drawn from one sample of a study of blood T cell repertoires in COVID-19. Libraries were prepared by immunoSEQ multiplex PCR; TCRdb keeps only in-frame clonotypes and omits some of them. The table includes 200,000 to 250,000 clones, approximately 90% detected once. Sequencing input: PBMCs or T cells enriched from blood (not recorded which). These receptors all stem from a woman younger than 45 with acute COVID-19. Each CDR3 is given with its conserved first and last residue. The D gene is left open where the match is weak. Clone sizes are given selectively: once, few, many, or a class where the clone is expanded.

J	V	D	size	CDR3	DNA
TRBJ2-1	TRBV2	-	-	CASRPSGSSYNEQFF	TGTGCCAGCAGGCCCAGCGGTAGCTCCTACAATGAGCAGTTCTTC
TRBJ2-5	TRBV27	-	-	CASSPKRGIETQYF	TGTGCCAGCAGCCCAAAAAGGGGTATAGAGACCCAGTACTTC
TRBJ1-5	TRBV11-2	TRBD1	-	CASSLRGREDQPQHF	TGTGCCAGCAGCTTAAGGGGGCGAGAGGATCAGCCCCAGCATTTT
TRBJ2-3	TRBV5-1	TRBD2	-	CASSLVVSGSGTDTQYF	TGCGCCAGCAGCTTGGTCGTTAGCGGGAGCGGCACAGATACGCAGTATTTT
TRBJ2-1	TRBV27	TRBD2	-	CASSSPGPSGRLGQFF	TGTGCCAGCAGTTCCCCGGGGCCTAGCGGGAGGTTAGGGCAGTTCTTC
TRBJ2-7	TRBV5-1	-	once	CASSLARGSYEQYF	TGCGCCAGCAGCTTGGCCCGGGGTTCCTACGAGCAGTACTTC
TRBJ1-1	TRBV18	-	-	CASSPKTAMNTEAFF	TGTGCCAGCTCACCCAAGACAGCGATGAACACTGAAGCTTTCTTT
TRBJ1-2	TRBV29-1	-	-	CSVVERKGIAYGYTF	TGCAGCGTAGTAGAACGAAAAGGCATAGCCTATGGCTACACCTTC
TRBJ2-2	TRBV5-6	-	-	CASSFGNGAGELFF	TGTGCCAGCAGCTTCGGGAATGGGGCCGGGGAGCTGTTTTTT
TRBJ1-2	TRBV7-3	-	-	CASSLTAEYGYTF	TGTGCCAGCAGCTTAACGGCGGAGTATGGCTACACCTTC
TRBJ2-3	TRBV28	TRBD2	-	CASSRGELNTDTQYF	TGTGCCAGCAGCCGGGGGGAGCTCAACACAGATACGCAGTATTTT
TRBJ1-2	TRBV6-5	-	-	CASSSRGYYGYTF	TGTGCCAGCTCCTCCAGGGGATACTATGGCTACACCTTC
TRBJ2-3	TRBV11-3	-	-	CASSPGGWAGHNTDTQYF	TGTGCCAGCAGCCCAGGGGGTTGGGCGGGGCACAACACAGATACGCAGTATTTT
TRBJ2-4	TRBV15	-	few	CATSTLTRDIQYF	TGTGCCACCAGCACCCTGACTAGGGACATTCAGTACTTC
TRBJ2-5	TRBV6-5	TRBD1	-	CASKKRRGPETQYF	TGTGCCAGCAAAAAACGCAGGGGGCCCGAGACCCAGTACTTC
TRBJ1-1	TRBV6-6	TRBD1	once	CASSYLTGGTEAFF	TGTGCCAGCAGTTACCTGACAGGGGGTACTGAAGCTTTCTTT
TRBJ2-5	TRBV9	TRBD2	-	CASSVGASGQIETQYF	TGTGCCAGCAGCGTAGGTGCTAGCGGTCAAATTGAGACCCAGTACTTC
TRBJ1-6	TRBV27	TRBD1	-	CASTRTGGNSPLHF	TGTGCCAGCACTAGGACAGGGGGCAATTCACCCCTCCACTTT
TRBJ2-2	TRBV18	-	-	CASSPRENTGELFF	TGTGCCAGCTCACCCAGGGAGAACACCGGGGAGCTGTTTTTT
TRBJ1-3	TRBV5-6	-	-	CASSLVQGSNTIYF	TGTGCCAGCAGCTTGGTACAGGGTTCAAACACCATATATTTT
TRBJ1-2	TRBV5-6	TRBD1	-	CASSSRGRELYGYTF	TGTGCCAGCAGCTCCAGGGGGCGCGAACTCTATGGCTACACCTTC
TRBJ2-1	TRBV11-3	-	-	CASSAGHSSYNEQFF	TGTGCCAGCAGCGCCGGACACAGCTCCTACAATGAGCAGTTCTTC
TRBJ2-3	TRBV10-1	-	-	CASSAGHDTQYF	TGCGCCAGCAGTGCGGGTCACGATACGCAGTATTTT
TRBJ1-2	TRBV3-1/TRBV3-2	TRBD1	-	CASSQGQKDGYTF	TGTGCCAGCAGCCAGGGACAGAAGGATGGCTACACCTTC
TRBJ1-5	TRBV6-1	TRBD1	-	CASSVSIGQGNQPQHF	TGTGCCAGCAGTGTATCCATCGGACAGGGAAACCAGCCCCAGCATTTT
TRBJ1-1	TRBV7-2	-	-	CASSLGRMNTEAFF	TGTGCCAGCAGCTTGGGGAGGATGAACACTGAAGCTTTCTTT